This T cell receptor beta chain comes out of a study of vaccination effects on CD4 cells after COVID-19. The overall study: Wells of a few million PBMC each were grown with 10 IU/ml IL-2 and approximately 10 ug/ml peptides. General study findings and limits: There were few convalescent patients in the study and no early post-infection timepoints.

Generated by immunoSEQ multiplex PCR, the TCRdb table keeps only in-frame clones and is missing some. The sample shows approximately 74,000 clones, over 65% of them seen only once. Remarks on this clone: Its antigen is unidentified.

Culturing for approximately 10 days preceded CD4+ T cell isolation. Two doses of either BNT162b2 or mRNA-1273 were given to each participant. Vaccine recipients had no previous SARS-CoV-2 infection; their nucleocapsid antibodies were negative. The CDR3 covers 12 residues. V was shortened by 6 bases and J by 3 bases, with 6 bases between the two germline ends. J is TRBJ1-5 and V is TRBV12-3 or TRBV12-4; no clear D gene. This TCR was recovered from a human donor who received a COVID-19 vaccine. The sample consisted of CD4+ T cells from PBMCs cultured without peptide, taken after COVID-19 vaccination. Written as DNA, the CDR3 is TGTGCCAGCAGCCCCCACAATCAGCCCCAGCATTTT. Translating gives CASSPHNQPQHF.